A single sample is the source of the 24 T cell receptor beta chains below, sequenced in a study of blood T cell repertoires in COVID-19. The protocol was immunoSEQ multiplex PCR, while the TCRdb copy is restricted to in-frame clones and leaves out a portion. The sample includes 130,000 to 150,000 clones, just under 80% of them seen just once. The sequenced material came from peripheral blood. These receptors were collected from a woman aged 55-70 years with acute or convalescent COVID-19.

This clone was counted only a few times. The chain combines TRBV5-1 with TRBJ1-1; TRBD1 agrees at 11 bases. The CDR3 length is 13 residues. With V trimmed by 4 bases and J by 10 bases, 6 bases remained unmatched. Germline loops: CDR1 SGHRS, CDR2 YFSETQ. The CDR3 region is CASSEGQGAGAFF. The CDR3 DNA sequence: TGCGCCAGCAGCGAAGGACAGGGGGCTGGAGCTTTCTTT.

This rearrangement joins TRBV14 to TRBJ1-2, with 7 bases lining up with TRBD1. V lost 6 bases to trimming and J lost 4 bases; unmatched junction nucleotides: 11. In germline, CDR1 is SGHDN, CDR2 FVKESK. The CDR3 contains 15 residues. Here the CDR3 reads CASRYTGDVSYGYTF. For the CDR3, the DNA is TGTGCCAGCAGATACACAGGGGATGTCTCCTATGGCTACACCTTC.

This clone was observed a few times. The V call is TRBV5-1, the J call TRBJ2-1; D is unclear. The germline V gene encodes CDR1 SGHRS and CDR2 YFSETQ. CDR3 length: 11 amino acids. V lost 0 bases and J 13 bases, leaving 8 bases between the germline ends. CDR3 DNA: TGCGCCAGCAGCTTGGAGCGAGGTCAGTTCTTC. This translates into CASSLERGQFF.

The chain carries TRBV28 and TRBJ2-2; D is unresolved. Between the trimmed V and J ends, which lost 8 bases and 6 bases, there was a span of 16 bases. The CDR3 consists of 14 residues. Germline CDR1 reads MDHEN; CDR2 reads SYDVKM. Written as DNA, the CDR3 is TGTGCCAGCCTCCCCCTCGAGGCGCCCGGGGAGCTGTTTTTT. It is translated as CASLPLEAPGELFF.

The gene calls are TRBV5-1 and TRBJ2-3; no firm D call. CDR3 size: 14 residues. In germline, CDR1 is SGHRS, CDR2 YFSETQ. The V gene lost 2 bases and the J gene lost 3 bases, with 10 bases spanning the gap. The CDR3 spells CASSFRNPTDTQYF. The CDR3 DNA sequence: TGCGCCAGCAGCTTCAGGAATCCGACAGATACGCAGTATTTT.

This chain joins TRBV5-6 and TRBJ2-5; 7 bases map to TRBD2. The CDR3 sequence is 16 residues long. The V and J ends lost 0 bases and 2 bases, in that order; junction bases with no gene match: 7. The V gene's germline CDR1 is SGHDT and CDR2 YYEEEE. CDR3 protein: CASSLVGVGGQETQYF. The CDR3, as DNA: TGTGCCAGCAGCTTGGTTGGAGTCGGGGGGCAAGAGACCCAGTACTTC.

The chain is built from TRBV6-5 and TRBJ2-7, with 9 bases fitting TRBD1. The CDR3 loop spans 15 amino acids. Germline V lookup: CDR1 MNHEY, CDR2 SVGAGI. Trimming removed 10 bases from V and 5 bases from J; junction bases left unmatched: 15. Written as DNA, the CDR3 is TGTGCCATACTTCCGGCTAGGACAGGGGACGACGAGCAGTACTTC. Residues: CAILPARTGDDEQYF.

The chain uses TRBV6-4 and TRBJ2-1; 15 nucleotides agree with TRBD2. V gave up 6 bases and J gave up 6 bases; unmatched junction bases: 6. Germline V CDR1 and CDR2: MRHNA, SNTAGT. The CDR3 is made up of 16 amino acids. The CDR3 loop is CASSFGLAGGSNEQFF. In DNA, the CDR3 is TGTGCCAGCAGCTTCGGACTAGCGGGAGGGTCCAATGAGCAGTTCTTC.

The chain employs TRBV5-4 and TRBJ2-2, with TRBD1 matching over 7 bases. The CDR3 covers 14 residues. Germline CDR1 and CDR2: SGHNT and YYREEE (reference sequence). J gave up 6 bases and V 10 bases, and 12 bases lay outside the gene matches. CDR3 DNA sequence: TGTGCCTCGTCTCGACAGGGTGAGGCCGGGGAGCTGTTTTTT. Translation gives CASSRQGEAGELFF.

This clone has only one observation. This rearrangement joins TRBV7-9 to TRBJ2-1; TRBD2 might be the D (6 bases). There are 13 residues in the CDR3. The V end lost 5 bases, the J end lost 8 bases, and 13 bases lay between the germline ends. Germline V gene lookup returns CDR1 SEHNR and CDR2 FQNEAQ (reference sequence). The CDR3 DNA reads as TGTGCCAGCAGCCGATCCCGGAGGGATGAGCAGTTCTTC. It encodes CASSRSRRDEQFF.

J is TRBJ2-4 and V is TRBV6-5, with a tentative D call TRBD2 (5 bases). V gave up 8 bases and J gave up 0 bases, with 11 bases separating them. CDR3 length: 14 amino acids. Per the germline V gene, CDR1 is MNHEY and CDR2 is SVGAGI. The CDR3 reads CASVSGIAKNIQYF. In nucleotides, the CDR3 is TGTGCCAGCGTGAGCGGAATAGCCAAAAACATTCAGTACTTC.

V and J are TRBV11-2 and TRBJ1-3, with D possibly being TRBD1 (5 bases). Trimming pared 5 bases from V and 7 bases from J, leaving 21 bases between. This CDR3 has 16 amino acids. The germline V gene encodes CDR1 SGHAT and CDR2 FQNNGV. CDR3 DNA sequence: TGTGCCAGCAGCCTCTTCCTGGCCGCGGGGGGGAACACCATATATTTT. Residues: CASSLFLAAGGNTIYF.

The chain links TRBV10-3 to TRBJ2-5; TRBD1 agrees at 7 bases. Looked up from germline, CDR1 is ENHRY and CDR2 is SYGVKD. The CDR3 runs to 16 residues. Trimming removed 6 bases from V and 0 bases from J; junction bases left unmatched: 10. Here the CDR3 reads CAISSTGRLYQETQYF. In DNA form, the CDR3 reads TGTGCCATCAGCTCGACAGGGAGATTGTACCAAGAGACCCAGTACTTC.

For the CDR3, the DNA is TGTGCCTGGAGTCGACTTAGCGGGAGGGCAGATACGCAGTATTTT. The encoded protein is CAWSRLSGRADTQYF. The chain uses TRBV30 and TRBJ2-3, with 11 bases identical to TRBD2. Germline V gene lookup returns CDR1 GTSNPN and CDR2 SVGIG (reference sequence). Trimming cost V 2 bases and J 4 bases; bases outside gene matches: 5. There are 15 residues in the CDR3.

The rearrangement joins TRBV27 to TRBJ1-4; perhaps TRBD1 as D (5 bases). V was cut by 5 bases and J by 7 bases, with 23 bases left in between. CDR3 size: 17 residues. CDR1 is MNHEY, CDR2 SMNVEV, per germline (reference sequence). In DNA, the CDR3 is TGTGCCAGCAGTGATACCCCTATCCGGGCGCAGGGTGAAAAACTGTTTTTT. It codes for CASSDTPIRAQGEKLFF.

CDR3 in amino acids: CASSQVRLVKYNEQFF. CDR3 nucleotide sequence: TGCGCCAGCAGCCAAGTAAGACTAGTCAAATACAATGAGCAGTTCTTC. This chain joins TRBV4-1 and TRBJ2-1; tentatively, D is TRBD2 (6 bases). The CDR3 has 16 residues. Trimming stripped 1 base from V and 4 bases from J, with 14 bases between. In germline, CDR1 is MGHRA, CDR2 YSYEKL.

This clone has a handful of counts. V usage is TRBV25-1 and J usage is TRBJ2-1, with 9 bases identical to TRBD2. The CDR3 is 15 amino acids. Germline V gene data show CDR1 as MGHDK and CDR2 as SYGVNS. V lost 6 bases to trimming and J lost 0 bases; unmatched junction nucleotides: 3. In DNA, the CDR3 is TGTGCCAGCAGGGCGGGAGGGAGCTCCTACAATGAGCAGTTCTTC. This codes for CASRAGGSSYNEQFF. Filled out from reference TRBV25-1 and TRBJ2-1, the complete variable domain reads EADIYQTPRYLVIGTGKKITLECSQTMGHDKMYWYQQDPGMELHLIHYSYGVNSTEKGDLSSESTVSRIRTEHFPLTLESARPSHTSQYLCASRAGGSSYNEQFFGPGTRLTVL.

This chain uses TRBV2 with TRBJ2-7; a possible D gene is TRBD1 (6 bases). The CDR3 totals 13 residues. The V gene's germline CDR1 is SNHLY and CDR2 FYNNEI. The germline V and J ends were trimmed by 3 bases and 4 bases, with 10 bases remaining between them. The CDR3 nucleotides are TGTGCCAGCAGTGAGGGAACAGGGTACGAGCAGTACTTC. Residues: CASSEGTGYEQYF.

The rearrangement uses TRBV2 and TRBJ2-7; 12 nucleotides match TRBD1. Germline CDR1 SNHLY, CDR2 FYNNEI. The CDR3 has 17 residues. Losses at the gene ends were 8 bases for V and 1 base for J; bases not matched to a gene: 12. CDR3 loop: CASLGTGGDQVSYEQYF. The CDR3 bases are TGTGCCAGCCTAGGGACAGGGGGCGATCAAGTTTCCTACGAGCAGTACTTC.

The chain has TRBV18 and TRBJ2-1, with D possibly matching TRBD2 (6 bases). CDR1 KGHSH and CDR2 LQKENI come from the germline V gene. Trimming shortened V by 6 bases and J by 4 bases, and 10 bases separated the two germline ends. The CDR3 consists of 13 residues. The CDR3 DNA sequence: TGTGCCAGCTCTCTCCGGGAGTACAATGAGCAGTTCTTC. Amino acid sequence: CASSLREYNEQFF.

The V gene is TRBV6-5, the J gene TRBJ2-2, with D maybe TRBD2 (5 bases). Trimming pared 0 bases from V and 2 bases from J, leaving 10 bases between. CDR1 MNHEY and CDR2 SVGAGI come from the germline V gene. The CDR3 has 16 amino acids. For the CDR3, the DNA is TGTGCCAGCAGTTACTCGAGAGGGCCTAACACCGGGGAGCTGTTTTTT. Its translation: CASSYSRGPNTGELFF.

This clone was detected a few times. The chain carries TRBV7-3 and TRBJ1-5; D not certain. The germline V gene has CDR1 SGHTA and CDR2 FQGTGA. This CDR3 has 17 residues. Trimming took 6 bases from V and 1 from J, leaving 19 bases between them. As DNA, the CDR3 is TGTGCCAGCAGACACCGGCCTAAGCTAGACAGCAATCAGCCCCAGCATTTT. It codes for CASRHRPKLDSNQPQHF.

This chain links TRBV11-1 with TRBJ1-3; D ambiguous. Per germline, CDR1 SGHAT and CDR2 FQDESV (reference sequence). The CDR3 length is 14 residues. V was pared by 1 base and J by 4 bases, with 8 bases between. CDR3 in amino acids: CASSLGGSGNTIYF. The CDR3, as DNA: TGTGCCAGCAGCTTAGGCGGGAGCGGAAACACCATATATTTT.

The chain is built from TRBV27 and TRBJ1-2; no clear D gene. V lost 7 bases and J 0 bases, leaving 15 bases between the germline ends. Germline loops: CDR1 MNHEY, CDR2 SMNVEV (reference sequence). The CDR3 totals 15 residues. For the CDR3, the DNA is TGTGCCAGCAAGGAGTATAGCTCCCCTAACTATGGCTACACCTTC. Protein product: CASKEYSSPNYGYTF.